Following are 32 T cell receptor beta chains from one sample sequenced in a study of blood T cell repertoires in COVID-19. Assay: immunoSEQ multiplex PCR; the TCRdb copy retains only in-frame clones and omits some. Of 100,000 to 150,000 clones in the sample, 88% were seen once. Source material: peripheral blood. The receptors were sampled from a man aged 50 or older with acute or convalescent COVID-19.

The chain has TRBV5-5 and TRBJ1-1; a weak D match, TRBD1 (5 bases). In germline, CDR1 is SGHKS, CDR2 YYEKEE (reference sequence). V was clipped by 1 base and J by 2 bases, with 12 bases between them. CDR3 length equals 15 residues. The CDR3: CASSLYRQTNTEAFF. CDR3 DNA: TGTGCCAGCAGCTTGTATCGACAGACAAACACTGAAGCTTTCTTT.

The chain links TRBV6-5 to TRBJ2-7, with a tentative D call TRBD2 (5 bases). The CDR3 is 11 amino acids. Per the germline V gene, CDR1 is MNHEY and CDR2 is SVGAGI. Trimming took 6 bases from V and 2 from J, leaving 5 bases between them. CDR3 residues: CASSGTYEQYF. In nucleotides, the CDR3 is TGTGCCAGCAGCGGGACCTACGAGCAGTACTTC.

CDR3 nucleotide sequence: TGTGCCAGCCGCCTCCTTCCGGGCGGGACTTCTGGGGAGCAGTTCTTC. It codes for CASRLLPGGTSGEQFF. The V gene is TRBV5-8, the J gene TRBJ2-1, with a possible D match to TRBD2 (6 bases). The V gene's germline CDR1 is SGHTS and CDR2 YDEGEE. The CDR3 is 16 residues long. The V gene lost 7 bases and the J gene lost 10 bases, with 27 bases spanning the gap. The full variable domain, in which reference TRBV5-8 and TRBJ2-1 provide the parts outside the CDR3, is EAGVTQSPTHLIKTRGQQATLRCSPISGHTSVYWYQQALGLGLQFLLWYDEGEERNRGNFPPRFSGRQFPNYSSELNVNALELEDSALYLCASRLLPGGTSGEQFFGPGTRLTVL.

This chain uses TRBV28 with TRBJ1-1; D possibly corresponds to TRBD1 (5 bases). The CDR3 has 17 residues. Trimming pared 1 base from V and 10 bases from J, leaving 25 bases between. Germline-derived CDR1 and CDR2 are MDHEN and SYDVKM. The CDR3 sequence: CASSLFGGAGSYVRAFF. The CDR3 DNA follows: TGTGCCAGCAGTTTATTTGGAGGGGCCGGCTCTTATGTTCGAGCTTTCTTT. The full variable domain, with the rest looked up from reference TRBV28 and TRBJ1-1, is DVKVTQSSRYLVKRTGEKVFLECVQDMDHENMFWYRQDPGLGLRLIYFSYDVKMKEKGDIPEGYSVSREKKERFSLILESASTNQTSMYLCASSLFGGAGSYVRAFFGQGTRLTVV.

Regarding this clone: Other DNA sequences in this specimen translate into the identical CDR3. The chain carries TRBV27 and TRBJ1-2, with TRBD1 matching 11 bases. From germline, CDR1 is MNHEY and CDR2 SMNVEV (reference sequence). The CDR3 contains 15 residues. CDR3 bases: TGTGCTAGCTTAAGATCCGGGACAGGGGGTCATGGCTACACCTTC. This translates into CASLRSGTGGHGYTF.

This clone has just one count. The chain has TRBV7-9 and TRBJ1-6; D ambiguous. The germline V gene has CDR1 SEHNR and CDR2 FQNEAQ (reference sequence). Trimming left V 7 bases short and J 1 base short, with 5 bases between. This CDR3 spans 13 amino acids. The CDR3 DNA sequence: TGTGCCAGCACAGCTTCCTATAATTCACCCCTCCACTTT. The encoded protein is CASTASYNSPLHF.

V is TRBV9 and J is TRBJ1-1; D gene uncertain. The germline V gene has CDR1 SGDLS and CDR2 YYNGEE. V lost 4 bases and J 5 bases, leaving 9 bases between the germline ends. This CDR3 comprises 12 residues. The CDR3 nucleotides are TGTGCCAGCAGCTCCCGGACTACTGAAGCTTTCTTT. It codes for CASSSRTTEAFF.

The rearrangement links TRBV21-1 to TRBJ1-1. TRBV21-1 is noted as a pseudogene. This CDR3 region has 20 residues. In DNA form, the CDR3 reads TGTGCCAGCAGCTACAAAAGGGCGGGGGAGGGCTATTATATGAACACTGAAGCTTTCTTT. This sequence encodes CASSYKRAGEGYYMNTEAFF.

This clone has a single count. This chain uses TRBV5-8 with TRBJ1-1, with 8 nucleotides matching TRBD1. Unmatched junction bases numbered 11, after V lost 3 bases and J lost 1 base. The CDR3 consists of 17 residues. Germline CDR1 SGHTS, CDR2 YDEGEE. CDR3 sequence: CASSSRTGRGRNTEAFF. The CDR3 region has the DNA TGTGCCAGCAGCTCAAGGACAGGGCGTGGGAGGAACACTGAAGCTTTCTTT.

The chain recombines TRBV18 with TRBJ1-1; D gene uncertain. The CDR3 sequence is 13 residues long. From germline, CDR1 is KGHSH and CDR2 LQKENI. V lost 1 base, J lost 6 bases, and 9 bases lay in between. CDR3 sequence: CASSPQPPPEAFF. The CDR3 DNA is TGTGCCAGCTCACCACAGCCCCCCCCTGAAGCTTTCTTT.

This clone showed up just once. J is TRBJ1-1 and V is TRBV5-1; D gene unclear. The CDR3 is 14 residues long. V lost 3 bases and J 1 base, leaving 10 bases between the germline ends. Per germline, CDR1 SGHRS and CDR2 YFSETQ. CDR3: CASSSSPPNTEAFF. The CDR3 DNA is TGCGCCAGCAGCTCCTCCCCCCCGAACACTGAAGCTTTCTTT.

V usage is TRBV19 and J usage is TRBJ2-3, with 10 bases matching TRBD1. Germline V gene sequence: CDR1 LNHDA, CDR2 SQIVND (reference sequence). This CDR3 region has 14 residues. CDR3 nucleotide sequence: TGTGCATCCGACAGGGGGCTTGGGACAGATACGCAGTATTTT. This codes for CASDRGLGTDTQYF.

The rearrangement links TRBV18 to TRBJ1-2; maybe TRBD1 (5 bases). CDR1 is KGHSH, CDR2 LQKENI, per germline. The CDR3 runs 15 residues. V was pared by 6 bases and J by 3 bases, with 17 bases between. The CDR3, as DNA: TGTGCCAGCTCCCCGCCTGACAGCTACGACTATGGCTACACCTTC. This codes for CASSPPDSYDYGYTF.

The chain couples TRBV27 to TRBJ2-7, with TRBD1 as a possible D gene (6 bases). Between the trimmed V and J ends, which lost 1 base and 5 bases, there was a span of 12 bases. The CDR3 runs 14 residues. CDR1 and CDR2 (germline): MNHEY, SMNVEV (reference sequence). The CDR3 is CASSLWGPSDEQYF. Here the CDR3 DNA reads TGTGCCAGCAGTTTATGGGGGCCCAGCGACGAGCAGTACTTC.

This clone came up a few times. The V call is TRBV7-9, the J call TRBJ1-1; 8 nucleotides line up with TRBD1. Trimming removed 11 bases from V and 1 base from J; junction bases left unmatched: 6. The length of the CDR3 is 13 residues. CDR1 SEHNR and CDR2 FQNEAQ come from the germline V gene (reference sequence). DNA of the CDR3: TGTGCCTCAACCGGGACAGGGAACACTGAAGCTTTCTTT. This encodes CASTGTGNTEAFF.

The chain recombines TRBV28 with TRBJ1-1; D is possibly TRBD1 (5 bases). Germline V gene sequence: CDR1 MDHEN, CDR2 SYDVKM. The CDR3 is 15 residues long. Trimming took off 3 bases at V and 1 base at J, with 12 bases between the two ends. CDR3 loop: CASSLGGASNTEAFF. The CDR3, as DNA: TGTGCCAGCAGTTTGGGCGGGGCTTCGAACACTGAAGCTTTCTTT.

This CDR3 reads CASSGTGISNQPQHF. CDR3 in DNA: TGTGCCAGCAGCGGGACAGGGATTAGCAATCAGCCCCAGCATTTT. V and J are TRBV2 and TRBJ1-5, with 9 nucleotides matching TRBD1. The CDR3 has 15 amino acids. V lost 6 bases, J lost 0 bases, and 3 bases stayed unmatched. The V gene's germline CDR1 is SNHLY and CDR2 FYNNEI. Full variable domain (remainder filled in from reference TRBV2 and TRBJ1-5): EPEVTQTPSHQVTQMGQEVILRCVPISNHLYFYWYRQILGQKVEFLVSFYNNEISEKSEIFDDQFSVERPDGSNFTLKIRSTKLEDSAMYFCASSGTGISNQPQHFGDGTRLSIL.

The J gene is TRBJ1-1, the V gene TRBV27; D gene uncertain. Germline V CDR1 and CDR2: MNHEY, SMNVEV (reference sequence). This CDR3 has 13 amino acids. Trimming cost V 3 bases and J 0 bases, with 5 bases left between them. CDR3 protein: CASSFQMNTEAFF. For the CDR3, the DNA is TGTGCCAGCAGTTTCCAAATGAACACTGAAGCTTTCTTT.

The rearrangement joins TRBV25-1 to TRBJ1-3; 7 positions agree with TRBD1. Germline V lookup: CDR1 MGHDK, CDR2 SYGVNS. The CDR3 has 14 residues. Trimming cost V 4 bases and J 4 bases; bases outside gene matches: 4. This CDR3 reads CASSARQGGNTIYF. CDR3 bases: TGTGCCAGCAGTGCTCGACAGGGAGGAAACACCATATATTTT.

This clone came up a few times. The chain employs TRBV7-9 and TRBJ1-2; the D is unclear. The V gene lost 5 bases and the J gene lost 7 bases, with 14 bases spanning the gap. The CDR3 has 13 residues. Germline V gene lookup returns CDR1 SEHNR and CDR2 FQNEAQ (reference sequence). The DNA for the CDR3 is TGTGCCAGCAGCCCTTCAAATGGGCCTGGCTACACCTTC. It yields the protein CASSPSNGPGYTF.

Note on this clone: Germline is not matched at one junction end, which may reflect a read error. The chain has TRBV29-1 and TRBJ1-2; weak D call: TRBD1 (6 bases). Germline V lookup: CDR1 SQVTM, CDR2 ANQGSEA. This CDR3 comprises 11 residues. CDR3 protein: CSVDPGGPVYF. In nucleotides, the CDR3 is TGCAGCGTTGATCCCGGGGGGCCGGTATACTTC.

The chain carries TRBV5-6 and TRBJ2-7; TRBD1 agrees at 9 bases. The germline V gene has CDR1 SGHDT and CDR2 YYEEEE. This CDR3 comprises 14 residues. Unmatched junction bases numbered 4, after V lost 0 bases and J lost 6 bases. In nucleotides, the CDR3 is TGTGCCAGCAGCTTGGCGGGGACAGGGCTCGAGCAGTACTTC. Its protein is CASSLAGTGLEQYF.

The rearrangement joins TRBV5-5 to TRBJ2-7, with TRBD2 as a possible D gene (6 bases). Trimming removed 5 bases from V and 4 bases from J, with 13 bases in between. The CDR3 loop spans 13 amino acids. CDR1 is SGHKS, CDR2 YYEKEE, per germline (reference sequence). CDR3 nucleotide sequence: TGTGCCAGCAGGCGGGACGTACAGTACGAGCAGTACTTC. Protein sequence: CASRRDVQYEQYF. The whole variable domain, filled in from reference TRBV5-5 and TRBJ2-7, reads DAGVTQSPTHLIKTRGQQVTLRCSPISGHKSVSWYQQVLGQGPQFIFQYYEKEERGRGNFPDRFSARQFPNYSSELNVNALLLGDSALYLCASRRDVQYEQYFGPGTRLTVT.

The chain joins TRBV4-2 to TRBJ1-5, with 7 bases that match TRBD1. J lost 5 bases, V lost 4 bases, and 11 bases had no gene match. Germline lookup yields CDR1 LGHNA and CDR2 YNFKEQ. CDR3 length: 16 residues. As DNA, the CDR3 is TGTGCCAGCAGCCCTACTGGGCAGGGGGTATATCAGCCCCAGCATTTT. Protein: CASSPTGQGVYQPQHF.

The V call is TRBV7-9, the J call TRBJ2-2, with D unresolved. The CDR3 runs 13 residues. Germline CDR1 reads SEHNR; CDR2 reads FQNEAQ (reference sequence). Trimming left V 2 bases short and J 7 bases short, with 8 bases between. The CDR3 sequence: CASSLRSHGELFF. CDR3 nucleotide sequence: TGTGCCAGCAGCTTACGAAGCCACGGGGAGCTGTTTTTT.

V gene TRBV19 combines with J gene TRBJ1-1, with a tentative D call TRBD1 (6 bases). CDR3 length equals 16 residues. Looked up from germline, CDR1 is LNHDA and CDR2 is SQIVND (reference sequence). Between the trimmed V and J ends, which lost 7 bases and 5 bases, there was a span of 23 bases. CDR3 in amino acids: CASIRWSTGRKTEAFF. In DNA form, the CDR3 reads TGTGCCAGTATTAGGTGGAGCACAGGGCGAAAGACTGAAGCTTTCTTT. Using reference TRBV19 and TRBJ1-1 for the parts outside the CDR3, the full variable domain is DGGITQSPKYLFRKEGQNVTLSCEQNLNHDAMYWYRQDPGQGLRLIYYSQIVNDFQKGDIAEGYSVSREKKESFPLTVTSAQKNPTAFYLCASIRWSTGRKTEAFFGQGTRLTVV.

The chain has TRBV5-1 and TRBJ2-5, with TRBD1 matching over 8 bases. This CDR3 has 14 residues. CDR1 is SGHRS and CDR2 is YFSETQ in the germline V gene. V lost 4 bases, J lost 3 bases, and 5 bases stayed unmatched. CDR3 protein: CASSVQGAEETQYF. The DNA of the CDR3 is TGCGCCAGCAGCGTTCAGGGGGCTGAAGAGACCCAGTACTTC.

V gene TRBV5-4 combines with J gene TRBJ2-5; D may be TRBD2 (5 bases). The germline CDR1 and CDR2 sequences are SGHNT and YYREEE (reference sequence). Trimming removed 1 base from V and 2 bases from J, with 9 bases in between. The CDR3 is 14 residues long. CDR3 sequence reads: CASSLLTTQETQYF. The CDR3 DNA reads as TGTGCCAGCAGCTTGTTGACTACACAAGAGACCCAGTACTTC.

The chain has TRBV3-1 (or the pseudogene TRBV3-2) and TRBJ2-7; the D is unclear. Germline V gene lookup returns CDR1 LGHDT and CDR2 YNNKEL (reference sequence). The CDR3 extends over 13 amino acids. The V end was cut by 5 bases, the J end by 5 bases, with 13 bases between. The CDR3 DNA reads TGTGCCAGCAGCGCGAGTCCGGTGAACGAGCAGTACTTC. Translated, it gives CASSASPVNEQYF.

The V call is TRBV25-1, the J call TRBJ1-2; no clear D. Looked up from germline, CDR1 is MGHDK and CDR2 is SYGVNS. V was pared by 5 bases and J by 3 bases, with 10 bases between. The CDR3 totals 13 residues. The CDR3 DNA sequence: TGTGCCAGCAGTCATACAGCTTACTATGGCTACACCTTC. It specifies CASSHTAYYGYTF.

The CDR3 DNA follows: TGTGCCAGCACGGTAGCGGGAGCCCTAAACGGGGAGCTGTTTTTT. Amino acid sequence: CASTVAGALNGELFF. V is TRBV28 and J is TRBJ2-2; TRBD2 matches 9 bases. CDR3 length: 15 amino acids. V lost 7 bases, J lost 7 bases, and 10 bases stayed unmatched. Germline V lookup: CDR1 MDHEN, CDR2 SYDVKM.

V is TRBV5-1 and J is TRBJ2-3; 8 bases map to TRBD2. The CDR3 contains 15 residues. Per germline, CDR1 SGHRS and CDR2 YFSETQ. The ends lost 1 base at V and 3 bases at J; junction bases unmatched: 4. CDR3 coding DNA: TGCGCCAGCAGCTTGTTAGCGGGACTTACAGATACGCAGTATTTT. Translated: CASSLLAGLTDTQYF. Together with reference TRBV5-1 and TRBJ2-3, the CDR3 gives the full variable domain: KAGVTQTPRYLIKTRGQQVTLSCSPISGHRSVSWYQQTPGQGLQFLFEYFSETQRNKGNFPGRFSGRQFSNSRSEMNVSTLELGDSALYLCASSLLAGLTDTQYFGPGTRLTVL.